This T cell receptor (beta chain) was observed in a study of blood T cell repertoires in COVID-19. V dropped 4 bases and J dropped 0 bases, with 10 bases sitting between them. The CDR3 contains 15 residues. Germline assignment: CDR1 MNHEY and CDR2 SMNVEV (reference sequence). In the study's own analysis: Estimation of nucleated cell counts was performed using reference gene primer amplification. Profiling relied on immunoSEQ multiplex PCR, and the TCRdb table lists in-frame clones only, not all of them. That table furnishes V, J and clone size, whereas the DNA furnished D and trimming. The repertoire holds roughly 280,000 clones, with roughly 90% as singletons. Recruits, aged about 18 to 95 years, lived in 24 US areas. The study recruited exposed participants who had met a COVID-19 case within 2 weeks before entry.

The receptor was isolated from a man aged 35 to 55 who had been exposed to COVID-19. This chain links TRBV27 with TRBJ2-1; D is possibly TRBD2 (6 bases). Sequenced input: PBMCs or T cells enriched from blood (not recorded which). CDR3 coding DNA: TGTGCCAGCAGTTCTAGCGAAAGCTCCTACAATGAGCAGTTCTTC. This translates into CASSSSESSYNEQFF.